The present T cell receptor (beta chain) was sequenced within a study of T cells after yellow fever vaccination. Study background: Fractions containing few cells were prepared with SMART-Seq v4 Ultra Low Input.

Generation of TCR cDNA used 5'RACE template switching (which added a universal primer site and UMIs). TCRdb re-analysed the 5' RACE reads in MiXCR, keeping a single row per CDR3 protein. The table has nearly 550,000 distinct CDR3 sequences, less than 20% seen once; the top ten hold roughly 13%. Study-level points and caveats: A limited proportion of clonotypes was detected within both the CD4 and CD8 compartments. Secondary responses were weaker yet peaked faster, day 5 versus 15.

The V segment lost 6 bases and the J segment 7 bases; nucleotides outside the gene matches: 1. CDR3 length: 11 residues. In germline, CDR1 is DFQATT, CDR2 SNEGSKA (reference sequence). For this clonotype: Antigen unknown.

This sequence joins TRBV20-1 and TRBJ2-2; TRBD1 agrees at 8 bases. Sequenced material: PBMCs, taken 15 days after the yellow fever booster vaccination. The receptor comes from a man aged 30 to 45 who received the YFV17D yellow fever vaccine. The CDR3 reads CSATGVGELFF. In DNA form, the CDR3 reads TGCAGTGCGACAGGGGTCGGGGAGCTGTTTTTT.